These 2 T cell receptor beta chains share one sample of origin, sequenced in a study of T cells after yellow fever vaccination. One entry per CDR3 protein, called by TCRdb with MiXCR from the 5' RACE reads. This table holds 300,000 to 350,000 distinct CDR3 sequences, about 11% found once. The sample consisted of CD4+ T cells sorted from PBMCs, taken 45 days after the yellow fever booster vaccination. These receptors were obtained from a man aged 18-30 years who received the YFV17D yellow fever vaccine.

The V call is TRBV4-3, the J call TRBJ2-5, with a tentative D call TRBD2 (7 bases). Germline lookup yields CDR1 LGHNA and CDR2 YSLEER. There are 18 residues in the CDR3. Trimming removed 0 bases from V and 5 bases from J, with 22 bases in between. The CDR3 DNA follows: TGCGCCAGCAGCCAAGACGGCCGGGGGCGGGGGACCAGGGAGACCCAGTACTTC. Encoded protein: CASSQDGRGRGTRETQYF.

The rearrangement uses TRBV20-1 and TRBJ2-7; 8 bases agree with TRBD1. The germline V gene has CDR1 DFQATT and CDR2 SNEGSKA (reference sequence). The CDR3 is 14 amino acids. V was pared by 7 bases and J by 2 bases, with 10 bases of the junction left unmatched. CDR3 loop: CSGTSSTGAYEQYF. The CDR3 nucleotides read TGCAGTGGTACCTCCTCGACAGGGGCCTACGAGCAGTACTTC.